This T cell receptor (beta chain) was identified in a study of blood T cell repertoires in COVID-19. This CDR3 region has 17 residues. Germline CDR1 reads LNHDA; CDR2 reads SQIVND (reference sequence). The V and J ends lost 5 bases and 0 bases respectively, with 14 bases between them. Profiling relied on immunoSEQ multiplex PCR, and the TCRdb table lists in-frame clones only, not all of them. The sample shows some 200,000 clones, over 75% of them seen only once. The material sequenced was peripheral blood. This clonotype originated in a man older than 75 with acute or convalescent COVID-19. This chain uses TRBV19 with TRBJ2-6, with D unclear. The DNA of the CDR3 is TGTGCCAGTAGTGTTCAGGTCCTCAGCTCTGGGGCCAACGTCCTGACTTTC. Protein: CASSVQVLSSGANVLTF.